These T cell receptor beta chains were read from a single sample in a study of cytomegalovirus exposure and HLA in healthy donors. TCRdb keeps only in-frame clones here, not all; method: immunoSEQ multiplex PCR. The table lists 200,000 to 300,000 clones, 70% to 90% of them singletons, with roughly 2% in the top ten. Specimen: PBMCs. The receptors shown here come from a woman between 35 and 50 years old in good health and CMV-seropositive. Both conserved end residues are part of each CDR3. D genes are given only for firm matches. For some rows the clone size is stated as once, few or many, or as a class when expanded; others skip it.

D | J | size | V | CDR3 | DNA
TRBD1 | TRBJ1-3 | few | TRBV30 | CATDRGPSGNTIYF | TGTGCCACGGACAGGGGGCCCTCTGGAAACACCATATATTTT
NA | TRBJ2-7 | NA | TRBV5-8 | CASSFTYEQYF | TGTGCCAGCAGCTTTACCTACGAGCAGTACTTC
TRBD2 | TRBJ2-1 | once | TRBV27 | CAIATSVNSYNEQFF | TGTGCCATTGCGACTAGCGTAAACTCCTACAATGAGCAGTTCTTC
TRBD1 | TRBJ2-7 | NA | TRBV7-9 | CASTGTASSYEQYF | TGTGCCAGCACTGGGACAGCAAGCTCCTACGAGCAGTACTTC
NA | TRBJ2-3 | NA | TRBV18 | CASSPPGADTQYF | TGTGCCAGCTCACCTCCAGGGGCAGATACGCAGTATTTT
TRBD1 | TRBJ1-2 | few | TRBV6-6 | CASRGDRGGYGYTF | TGTGCCAGCAGAGGGGACAGGGGGGGCTATGGCTACACCTTC
NA | TRBJ1-1 | NA | TRBV9 | CASSITVNTEAFF | TGTGCCAGCAGCATAACAGTGAACACTGAAGCTTTCTTT
TRBD1 | TRBJ1-6 | few | TRBV6-6 | CASGDRYNSPLHF | TGTGCCAGTGGGGACAGGTATAATTCACCCCTCCACTTT
NA | TRBJ2-1 | NA | TRBV27 | CASSSPRLGYNEQFF | TGTGCCAGCAGTTCCCCCAGACTAGGATACAATGAGCAGTTCTTC
NA | TRBJ2-7 | few | TRBV9 | CASSVTSGISVGEQYF | TGTGCCAGCAGCGTAACCTCCGGGATCTCGGTTGGCGAGCAGTACTTC
TRBD2 | TRBJ2-7 | once | TRBV4-2 | CASSQSQPGGEQYF | TGTGCCAGCAGCCAATCTCAACCGGGGGGCGAGCAGTACTTC
TRBD2 | TRBJ2-7 | NA | TRBV29-1 | CSGASGTTSYEQYF | TGCAGCGGGGCATCCGGGACTACCTCCTACGAGCAGTACTTC
NA | TRBJ2-5 | NA | TRBV20-1 | CSYTYQETQYF | TGCAGCTATACGTACCAAGAGACCCAGTACTTC
NA | TRBJ2-2 | few | TRBV6-6 | CASSGAGGTGELFF | TGTGCCAGCAGTGGCGCAGGGGGGACCGGGGAGCTGTTTTTT
TRBD2 | TRBJ2-1 | few | TRBV7-8 | CASSPPGLAGYFRYNEQFF | TGTGCCAGCAGCCCTCCGGGACTAGCGGGATATTTCCGCTACAATGAGCAGTTCTTC
NA | TRBJ2-1 | NA | TRBV12-2 | CASRPGLAGYNEQFF | TGTGCAAGTCGACCAGGACTAGCGGGGTACAATGAGCAGTTCTTC
TRBD1 | TRBJ1-2 | few | TRBV19 | CASSISGGGNYGYTF | TGTGCCAGTAGTATCTCAGGGGGTGGAAACTATGGCTACACCTTC
NA | TRBJ2-1 | NA | TRBV11-2 | CASSPGPSFYNEQFF | TGTGCCAGCAGCCCAGGGCCCAGCTTCTACAATGAGCAGTTCTTC
NA | TRBJ1-1 | NA | TRBV4-3 | CASSQDSTGDTEAFF | TGCGCCAGCAGCCAAGATTCTACGGGGGACACTGAAGCTTTCTTT
TRBD1 | TRBJ2-7 | NA | TRBV4-3 | CASSRGQGRYEQYF | TGCGCCAGCAGCCGGGGACAGGGGCGCTACGAGCAGTACTTC
NA | TRBJ2-1 | NA | TRBV27 | CASSATGGKTYNEQFF | TGTGCCAGCAGTGCAACCGGCGGGAAGACCTACAATGAGCAGTTCTTC
NA | TRBJ1-1 | NA | TRBV6-5 | CASVRDTEAFF | TGTGCCAGCGTTCGGGACACTGAAGCTTTCTTT
NA | TRBJ2-2 | NA | TRBV12-2 | CASRLTGTADTGELFF | TGTGCAAGTCGCCTCACCGGGACAGCGGACACCGGGGAGCTGTTTTTT
TRBD2 | TRBJ2-1 | NA | TRBV9 | CASSVDGTSYYEQFF | TGTGCCAGCAGCGTAGATGGGACTAGTTACTATGAGCAGTTCTTC
NA | TRBJ2-5 | NA | TRBV6-5 | CASSREATQYF | TGTGCCAGCAGTCGAGAGGCGACCCAGTACTTC
TRBD1 | TRBJ1-2 | NA | TRBV4-3 | CASSDWGTGGSTDYGYTF | TGCGCCAGCAGCGATTGGGGGACAGGGGGCAGTACGGACTATGGCTACACCTTC
TRBD1 | TRBJ2-7 | NA | TRBV6-6 | CASSYVQGAYEQYF | TGTGCCAGCAGTTACGTCCAGGGGGCTTACGAGCAGTACTTC
TRBD2 | TRBJ2-1 | NA | TRBV30 | CAWSGSGSGYNEQFF | TGTGCCTGGAGTGGTAGCGGGAGTGGCTACAATGAGCAGTTCTTC
TRBD2 | TRBJ2-7 | NA | TRBV4-3 | CASSQGLAGDYEQYF | TGCGCCAGCAGCCAAGGACTAGCGGGAGACTACGAGCAGTACTTC
TRBD2 | TRBJ2-5 | NA | TRBV7-2 | CASSLVALAGGETQYF | TGTGCCAGCAGCTTAGTAGCATTGGCGGGAGGAGAGACCCAGTACTTC
NA | TRBJ2-7 | NA | TRBV27 | CASSLSGSYEQYF | TGTGCCAGCAGTTTGAGCGGATCCTACGAGCAGTACTTC
TRBD2 | TRBJ2-5 | NA | TRBV7-2 | CASSDRAGGGETQYF | TGTGCCAGCAGCGATCGAGCGGGAGGGGGAGAGACCCAGTACTTC
NA | TRBJ1-1 | NA | TRBV13 | CASSLVTGYTEAFF | TGTGCCAGCAGCTTAGTGACAGGCTACACTGAAGCTTTCTTT
NA | TRBJ1-4 | NA | TRBV28 | CASSFIRGGAEKLFF | TGTGCCAGCTCCTTTATCCGGGGAGGTGCTGAAAAACTGTTTTTT